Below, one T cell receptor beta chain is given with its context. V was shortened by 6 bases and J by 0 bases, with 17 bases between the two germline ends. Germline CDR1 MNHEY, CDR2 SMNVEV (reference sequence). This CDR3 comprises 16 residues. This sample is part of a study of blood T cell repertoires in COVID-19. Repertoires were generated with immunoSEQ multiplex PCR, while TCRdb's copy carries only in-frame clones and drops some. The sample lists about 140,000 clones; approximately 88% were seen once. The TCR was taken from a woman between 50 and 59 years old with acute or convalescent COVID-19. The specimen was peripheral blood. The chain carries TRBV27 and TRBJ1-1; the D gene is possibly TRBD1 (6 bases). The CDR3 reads CASSRKGGSMNTEAFF. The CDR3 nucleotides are TGTGCCAGCAGCAGGAAAGGGGGTTCGATGAACACTGAAGCTTTCTTT.